These 6 T cell receptor beta chains originate from one sample sequenced in a study of blood T cells in healthy people across ages (dated by TCRdb to about 2015). Library creation used 5' RACE. TCRdb lists the instrument as Illumina HiSeq 2500. A second roughly 6 to 12 cycle PCR used a sample-barcoded 5' primer and a J-beta primer mix. TCRdb handled the public reads itself, with Q25 trimming in fastp and clone calling in MiXCR, and kept productive beta chains. Here each entry gathers all rows of one CDR3 protein and keeps the most common genes and DNA. Present in this sample are roughly 800,000 distinct CDR3 sequences, roughly 50% of which were seen just once. Over 20% of the sample goes to the ten largest clones. The sequenced sample was blood. These receptor sequences come from a man aged 25 to 40 in good health.

V gene TRBV7-9 combines with J gene TRBJ2-1, with D perhaps TRBD1 or TRBD2 (5 bases each). The CDR3 consists of 16 residues. With 1 base removed from V and 10 bases from J, the gap between germline ends came to 20 bases. Germline values: CDR1 SEHNR, CDR2 FQNEAQ (reference sequence). In DNA form, the CDR3 reads TGTGCCAGCAGCTTAGGAAGGGACCTTAATGTTCGAGAGCAGTTCTTC. This sequence encodes CASSLGRDLNVREQFF.

This clonotype occurred a few times. The J gene is TRBJ2-1, the V gene TRBV7-8; D is uncertain. The CDR3 runs to 13 residues. V gave up 3 bases and J gave up 4 bases, with 7 bases separating them. From germline, CDR1 is SGHVS and CDR2 FQNEAQ. CDR3 bases: TGTGCCAGCAGCTTTGCAGATTACAATGAGCAGTTCTTC. Amino acids: CASSFADYNEQFF. The whole variable domain, remainder taken from reference TRBV7-8 and TRBJ2-1, is GAGVSQSPRYKVAKRGQDVALRCDPISGHVSLFWYQQALGQGPEFLTYFQNEAQLDKSGLPSDRFFAERPEGSVSTLKIQRTQQEDSAVYLCASSFADYNEQFFGPGTRLTVL.

In this sample, this clonotype turned up a few times. The rearrangement uses TRBV28 and TRBJ1-2, with D maybe TRBD1 (5 bases). There are 16 residues in the CDR3. In germline, CDR1 is MDHEN, CDR2 SYDVKM. Trimming stripped 1 base from V and 3 bases from J, with 15 bases between. For the CDR3, the DNA is TGTGCCAGCAGTTTATCCGGCGGGAGGGGCGACTATGGCTACACCTTC. Residues: CASSLSGGRGDYGYTF.

The CDR3 DNA is TGTGCCAGCAGCCGATACATCGACAGGGAGACCGAGCAGTACTTC. This codes for CASSRYIDRETEQYF. The J gene is TRBJ2-4, the V gene TRBV5-5; 7 positions agree with TRBD1. The end of the DNA is better explained by TRBJ2-7, so the J call may be wrong. There are 15 residues in the CDR3. CDR1 is SGHKS, CDR2 YYEKEE, per germline (reference sequence).

The chain has TRBV12-5 and TRBJ2-7; 9 bases agree with TRBD1. From germline, CDR1 is LGHNT and CDR2 FRNRAP. Trimming removed 4 bases from V and 3 bases from J; junction bases left unmatched: 10. There are 16 residues in the CDR3. CDR3 sequence reads: CASGSPPGQGHYEQYF. The DNA of the CDR3 is TGTGCTAGTGGTTCCCCTCCGGGACAGGGACACTACGAGCAGTACTTC.

The chain combines TRBV27 with TRBJ2-1; the D call may be TRBD1 or TRBD2 (5 bases each). The CDR3 extends over 17 amino acids. With 2 bases removed from V and 0 bases from J, the gap between germline ends came to 14 bases. Germline V gene lookup returns CDR1 MNHEY and CDR2 SMNVEV (reference sequence). The CDR3: CASSLVGIRGSYNEQFF. In DNA, the CDR3 is TGTGCCAGCAGTTTAGTCGGGATTAGGGGCTCCTACAATGAGCAGTTCTTC.